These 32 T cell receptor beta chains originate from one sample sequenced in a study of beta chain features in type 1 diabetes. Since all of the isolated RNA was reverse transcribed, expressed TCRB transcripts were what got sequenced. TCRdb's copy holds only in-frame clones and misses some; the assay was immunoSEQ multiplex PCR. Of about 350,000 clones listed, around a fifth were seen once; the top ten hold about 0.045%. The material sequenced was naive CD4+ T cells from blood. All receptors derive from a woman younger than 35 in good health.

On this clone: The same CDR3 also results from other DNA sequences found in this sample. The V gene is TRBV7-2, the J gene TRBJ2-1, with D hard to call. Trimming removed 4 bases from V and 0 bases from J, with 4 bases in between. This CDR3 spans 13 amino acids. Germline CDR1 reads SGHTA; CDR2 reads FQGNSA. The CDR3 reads CASSSSSYNEQFF. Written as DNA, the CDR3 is TGTGCCAGCAGCTCTAGCTCCTACAATGAGCAGTTCTTC.

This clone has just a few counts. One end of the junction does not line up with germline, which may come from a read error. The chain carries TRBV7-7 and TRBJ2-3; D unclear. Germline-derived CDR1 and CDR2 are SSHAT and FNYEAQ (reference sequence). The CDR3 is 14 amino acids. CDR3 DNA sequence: TGTGCTAGCAGCTCTGGAGCTAGCACAGATACGCAGTATTTT. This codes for CASSSGASTDTQYF.

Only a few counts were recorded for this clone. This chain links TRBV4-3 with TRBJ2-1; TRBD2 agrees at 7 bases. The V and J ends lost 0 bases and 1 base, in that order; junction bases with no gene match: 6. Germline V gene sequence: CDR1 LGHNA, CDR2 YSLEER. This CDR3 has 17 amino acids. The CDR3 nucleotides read TGCGCCAGCAGCCAAGAGGGCGGGGAGGGATCCTACAATGAGCAGTTCTTC. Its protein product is CASSQEGGEGSYNEQFF.

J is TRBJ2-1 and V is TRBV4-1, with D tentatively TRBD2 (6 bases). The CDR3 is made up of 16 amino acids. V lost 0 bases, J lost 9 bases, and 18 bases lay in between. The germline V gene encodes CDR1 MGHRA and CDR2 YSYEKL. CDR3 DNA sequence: TGCGCCAGCAGCCAAGAGTCAAGCGGGTACCAGGGTGAGCAGTTCTTC. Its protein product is CASSQESSGYQGEQFF.

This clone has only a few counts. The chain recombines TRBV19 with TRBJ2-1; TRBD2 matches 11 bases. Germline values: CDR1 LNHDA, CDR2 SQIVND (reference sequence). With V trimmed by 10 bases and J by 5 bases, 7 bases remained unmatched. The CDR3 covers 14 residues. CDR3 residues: CATVAGGLDNEQFF. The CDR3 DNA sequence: TGTGCCACCGTAGCGGGGGGGCTCGACAATGAGCAGTTCTTC. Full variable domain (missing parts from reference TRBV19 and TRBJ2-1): DGGITQSPKYLFRKEGQNVTLSCEQNLNHDAMYWYRQDPGQGLRLIYYSQIVNDFQKGDIAEGYSVSREKKESFPLTVTSAQKNPTAFYLCATVAGGLDNEQFFGPGTRLTVL.

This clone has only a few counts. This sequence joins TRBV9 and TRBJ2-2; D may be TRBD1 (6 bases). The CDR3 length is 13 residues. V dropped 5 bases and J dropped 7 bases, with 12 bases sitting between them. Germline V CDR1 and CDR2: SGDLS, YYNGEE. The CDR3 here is CASSRTDHGELFF. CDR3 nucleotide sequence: TGTGCCAGCAGTCGGACAGATCACGGGGAGCTGTTTTTT.

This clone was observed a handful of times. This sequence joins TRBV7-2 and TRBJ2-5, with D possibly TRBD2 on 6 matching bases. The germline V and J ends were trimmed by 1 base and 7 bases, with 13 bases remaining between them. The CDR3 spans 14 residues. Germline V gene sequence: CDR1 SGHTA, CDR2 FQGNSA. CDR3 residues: CASSLEQVEGTQYF. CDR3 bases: TGTGCCAGCAGCTTAGAACAGGTGGAGGGGACCCAGTACTTC.

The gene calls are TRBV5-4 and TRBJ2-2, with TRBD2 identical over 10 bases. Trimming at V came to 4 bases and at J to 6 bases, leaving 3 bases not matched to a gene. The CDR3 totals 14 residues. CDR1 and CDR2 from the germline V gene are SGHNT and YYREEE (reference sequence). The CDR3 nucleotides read TGTGCCAGCAGCCCGGGGACTAGCGCCGGGGAGCTGTTTTTT. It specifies CASSPGTSAGELFF. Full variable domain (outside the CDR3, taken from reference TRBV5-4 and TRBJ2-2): ETGVTQSPTHLIKTRGQQVTLRCSSQSGHNTVSWYQQALGQGPQFIFQYYREEENGRGNFPPRFSGLQFPNYSSELNVNALELDDSALYLCASSPGTSAGELFFGEGSRLTVL.

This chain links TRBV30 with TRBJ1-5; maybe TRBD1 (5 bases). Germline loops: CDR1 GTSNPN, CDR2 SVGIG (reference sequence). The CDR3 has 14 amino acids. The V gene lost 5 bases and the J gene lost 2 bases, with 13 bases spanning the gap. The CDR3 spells CAWGSGGGNQPQHF. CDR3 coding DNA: TGTGCCTGGGGAAGCGGGGGTGGCAATCAGCCCCAGCATTTT.

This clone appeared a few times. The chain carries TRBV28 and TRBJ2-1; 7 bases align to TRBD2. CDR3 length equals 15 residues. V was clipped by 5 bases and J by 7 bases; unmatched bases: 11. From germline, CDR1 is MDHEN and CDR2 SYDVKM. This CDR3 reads CASSPSGEVKNEQFF. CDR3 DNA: TGTGCCAGCAGTCCCAGCGGGGAGGTGAAAAATGAGCAGTTCTTC.

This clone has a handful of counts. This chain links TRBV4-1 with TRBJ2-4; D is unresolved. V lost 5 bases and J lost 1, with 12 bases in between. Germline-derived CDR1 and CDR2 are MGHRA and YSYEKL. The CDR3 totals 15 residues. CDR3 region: CASSSLPVAKNIQYF. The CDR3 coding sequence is TGCGCCAGCAGCTCCCTCCCAGTGGCCAAAAACATTCAGTACTTC.

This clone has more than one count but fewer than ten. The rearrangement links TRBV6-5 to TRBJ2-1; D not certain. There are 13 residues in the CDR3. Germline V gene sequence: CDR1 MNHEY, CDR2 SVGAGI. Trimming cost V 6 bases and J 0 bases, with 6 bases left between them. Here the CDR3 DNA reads TGTGCCAGCAGGGGCCTCTCCTACAATGAGCAGTTCTTC. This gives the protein CASRGLSYNEQFF.

The CDR3 DNA reads TGTGCCTGGAGTGTCCCAGGGGCTGGCTATGGCTACACCTTC. Translated, it gives CAWSVPGAGYGYTF. The rearrangement joins TRBV30 to TRBJ1-2; a weak D match, TRBD1 (6 bases). The CDR3 runs 14 residues. Between the trimmed V and J ends, which lost 0 bases and 4 bases, there was a span of 12 bases. CDR1 and CDR2 (germline): GTSNPN, SVGIG (reference sequence).

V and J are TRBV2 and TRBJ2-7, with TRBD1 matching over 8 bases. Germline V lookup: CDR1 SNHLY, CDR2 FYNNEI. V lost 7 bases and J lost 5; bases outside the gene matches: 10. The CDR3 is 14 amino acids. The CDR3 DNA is TGTGCCAGCAATGCCAGGGGGCAGAGTCACGAGCAGTACTTC. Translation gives CASNARGQSHEQYF.

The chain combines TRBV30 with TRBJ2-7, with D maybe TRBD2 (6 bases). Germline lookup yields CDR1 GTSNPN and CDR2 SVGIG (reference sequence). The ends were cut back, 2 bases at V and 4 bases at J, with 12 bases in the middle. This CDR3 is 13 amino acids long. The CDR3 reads CAWSIRRGYEQYF. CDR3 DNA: TGTGCCTGGAGTATTCGCCGGGGGTACGAGCAGTACTTC.

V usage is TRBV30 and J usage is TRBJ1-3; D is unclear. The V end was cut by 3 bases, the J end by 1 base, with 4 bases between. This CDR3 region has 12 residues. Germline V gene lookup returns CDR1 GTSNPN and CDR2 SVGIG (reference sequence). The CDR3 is CAWRESGNTIYF. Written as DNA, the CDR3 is TGTGCCTGGAGAGAGTCTGGAAACACCATATATTTT.

The CDR3 coding sequence is TGTGCCAGCTCACCACGTGGGGCCCGAACAAACACTGAAGCTTTCTTT. Amino acid sequence: CASSPRGARTNTEAFF. J is TRBJ1-1 and V is TRBV18; D is possibly TRBD1 (5 bases). Trimming removed 1 base from V and 2 bases from J, with 14 bases in between. Germline CDR1 KGHSH, CDR2 LQKENI. The CDR3 has 16 amino acids.

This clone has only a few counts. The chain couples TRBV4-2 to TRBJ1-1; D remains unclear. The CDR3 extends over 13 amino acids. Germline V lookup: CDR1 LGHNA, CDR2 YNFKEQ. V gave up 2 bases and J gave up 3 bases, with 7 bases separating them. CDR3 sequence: CASSQLEDTEAFF. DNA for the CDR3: TGTGCCAGCAGCCAACTGGAGGACACTGAAGCTTTCTTT.

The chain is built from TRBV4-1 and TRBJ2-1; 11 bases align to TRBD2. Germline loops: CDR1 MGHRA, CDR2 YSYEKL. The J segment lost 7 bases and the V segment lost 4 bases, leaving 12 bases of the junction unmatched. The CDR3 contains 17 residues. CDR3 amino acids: CASSPTRLAGLINEQFF. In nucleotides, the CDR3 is TGCGCCAGCAGCCCTACTAGACTAGCGGGATTGATTAATGAGCAGTTCTTC.

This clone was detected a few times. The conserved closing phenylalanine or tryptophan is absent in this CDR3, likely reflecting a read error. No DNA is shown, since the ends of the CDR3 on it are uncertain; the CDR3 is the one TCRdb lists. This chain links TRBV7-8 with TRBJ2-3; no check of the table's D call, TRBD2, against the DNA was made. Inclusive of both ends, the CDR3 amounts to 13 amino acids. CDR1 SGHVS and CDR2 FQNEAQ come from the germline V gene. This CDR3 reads CASSLEGGIGRGL.

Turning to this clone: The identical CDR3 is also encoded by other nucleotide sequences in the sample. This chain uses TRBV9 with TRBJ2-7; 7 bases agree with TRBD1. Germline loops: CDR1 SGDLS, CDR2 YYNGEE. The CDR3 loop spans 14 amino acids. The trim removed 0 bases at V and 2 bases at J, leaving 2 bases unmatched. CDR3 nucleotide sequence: TGTGCCAGCAGCGTAGGGCAGGGGGCCTACGAGCAGTACTTC. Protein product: CASSVGQGAYEQYF.

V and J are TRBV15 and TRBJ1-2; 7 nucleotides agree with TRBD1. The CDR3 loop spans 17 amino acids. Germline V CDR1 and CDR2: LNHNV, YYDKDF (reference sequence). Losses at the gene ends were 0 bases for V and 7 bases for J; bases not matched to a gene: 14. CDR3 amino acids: CATSRDLNRGKVSGYTF. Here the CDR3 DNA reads TGTGCCACCAGCAGAGATCTGAACAGGGGCAAAGTCAGTGGCTACACCTTC.

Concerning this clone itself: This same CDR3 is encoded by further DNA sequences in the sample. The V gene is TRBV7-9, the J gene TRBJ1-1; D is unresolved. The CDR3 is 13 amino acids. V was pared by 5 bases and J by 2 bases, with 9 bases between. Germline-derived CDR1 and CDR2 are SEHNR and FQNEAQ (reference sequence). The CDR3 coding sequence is TGTGCCAGCAGCCTGGAGGGTAACACTGAAGCTTTCTTT. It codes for CASSLEGNTEAFF.

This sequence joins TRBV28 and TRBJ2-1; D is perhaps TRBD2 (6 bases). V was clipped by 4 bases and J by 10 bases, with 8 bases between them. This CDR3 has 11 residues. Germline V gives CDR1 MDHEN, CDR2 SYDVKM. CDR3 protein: CASSSGEEQFF. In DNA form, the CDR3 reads TGTGCCAGCAGTTCGGGGGAGGAGCAGTTCTTC.

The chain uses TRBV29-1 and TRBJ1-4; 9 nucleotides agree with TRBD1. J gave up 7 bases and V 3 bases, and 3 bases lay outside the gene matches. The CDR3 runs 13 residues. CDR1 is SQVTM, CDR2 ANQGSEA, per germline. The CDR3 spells CSVEGQGSEKLFF. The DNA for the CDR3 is TGCAGCGTTGAGGGACAGGGAAGTGAAAAACTGTTTTTT.

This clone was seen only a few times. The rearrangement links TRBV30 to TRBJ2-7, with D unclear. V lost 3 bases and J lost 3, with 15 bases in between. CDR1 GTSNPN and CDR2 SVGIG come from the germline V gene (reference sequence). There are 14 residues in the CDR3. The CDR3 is CAWSDLDVDYEQYF. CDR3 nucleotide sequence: TGTGCCTGGAGCGACCTAGATGTGGACTACGAGCAGTACTTC.

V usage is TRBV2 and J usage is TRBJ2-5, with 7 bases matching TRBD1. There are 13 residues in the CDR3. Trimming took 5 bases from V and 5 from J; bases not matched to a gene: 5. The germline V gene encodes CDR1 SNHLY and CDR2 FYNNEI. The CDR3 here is CASSNRGQETQYF. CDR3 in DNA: TGTGCCAGCAGTAACAGGGGACAGGAGACCCAGTACTTC.

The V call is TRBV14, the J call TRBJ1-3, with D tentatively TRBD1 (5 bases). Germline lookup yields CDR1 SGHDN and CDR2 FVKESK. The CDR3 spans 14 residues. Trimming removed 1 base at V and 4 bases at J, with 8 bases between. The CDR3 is CASSQGGAGNTIYF. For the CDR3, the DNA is TGTGCCAGCAGCCAAGGCGGGGCGGGAAACACCATATATTTT.

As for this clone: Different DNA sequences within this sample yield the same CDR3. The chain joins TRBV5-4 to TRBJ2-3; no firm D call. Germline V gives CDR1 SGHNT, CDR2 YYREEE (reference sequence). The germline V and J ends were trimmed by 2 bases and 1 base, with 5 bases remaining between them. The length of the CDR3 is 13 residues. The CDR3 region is CASSFGGTDTQYF. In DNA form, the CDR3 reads TGTGCCAGCAGCTTCGGTGGCACAGATACGCAGTATTTT.

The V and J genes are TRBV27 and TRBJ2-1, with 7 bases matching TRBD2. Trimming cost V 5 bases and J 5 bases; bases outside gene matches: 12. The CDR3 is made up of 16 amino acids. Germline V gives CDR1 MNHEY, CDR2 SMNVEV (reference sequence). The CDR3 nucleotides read TGTGCCAGCAGTCGCGCGGGAGCGTTTGCCGACAATGAGCAGTTCTTC. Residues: CASSRAGAFADNEQFF.

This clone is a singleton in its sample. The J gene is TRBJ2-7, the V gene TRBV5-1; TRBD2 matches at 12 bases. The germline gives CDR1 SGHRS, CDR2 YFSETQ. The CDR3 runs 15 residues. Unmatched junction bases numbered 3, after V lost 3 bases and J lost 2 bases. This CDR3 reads CASSSTSGGTYEQYF. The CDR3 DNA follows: TGCGCCAGCAGCTCAACTAGCGGGGGGACCTACGAGCAGTACTTC.

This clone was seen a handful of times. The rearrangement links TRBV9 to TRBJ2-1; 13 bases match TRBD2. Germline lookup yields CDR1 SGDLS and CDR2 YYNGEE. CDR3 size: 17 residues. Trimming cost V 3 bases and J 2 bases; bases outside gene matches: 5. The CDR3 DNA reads TGTGCCAGCAGCGAGGGACTAGCGGGGCCCCCCTACAATGAGCAGTTCTTC. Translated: CASSEGLAGPPYNEQFF. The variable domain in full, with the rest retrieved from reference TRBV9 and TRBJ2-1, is DSGVTQTPKHLITATGQRVTLRCSPRSGDLSVYWYQQSLDQGLQFLIQYYNGEERAKGNILERFSAQQFPDLHSELNLSSLELGDSALYFCASSEGLAGPPYNEQFFGPGTRLTVL.